This T cell receptor beta chain was recovered during a study of regulatory T cells in long-lasting Graves disease. For TCR beta, libraries came from iRepertoire HTBI primers and Arm-PCR of CDR3 regions. One entry per CDR3 protein results from TCRdb running MiXCR on the multiplex PCR reads. The data contain around 450,000 distinct CDR3 sequences, approximately 16% of them seen just once; the ten biggest clones take up over 7%. Time point noted: newly diagnosed GD, antithyroid drugs for less than 3 months. Preparation of the TCR library used RNA extracted from PBMCs. In each case, Graves' disease was diagnosed per American Thyroid Association guidelines. Germline CDR1 and CDR2: SNHLY and FYNNEI. The length of the CDR3 is 16 residues. This clonotype was seen just once. The conserved closing phenylalanine or tryptophan is absent in this CDR3, likely reflecting a read error. These data were also reused for a study on T cells in Graves' hyperthyroidism and ophthalmopathy. That report adds: Patients with uncontrolled infections, other autoimmune diseases, pregnancy or lactation were excluded.

This sequence originates from a woman aged 40 to 55 with Graves disease. This chain connects TRBV2 to TRBJ2-3; a weak D match, TRBD1 (5 bases). The material sequenced was peripheral blood mononuclear cells (PBMCs), taken at new diagnosis, from a patient treated with antithyroid drugs. The CDR3 protein is CARSEAGQAKWGTQYC. For the CDR3, the DNA is TGTGCCCGCAGTGAAGCAGGGCAGGCCAAATGGGGTACGCAGTATTGT.